A single sample gave rise to the 22 T cell receptor beta chains below, sequenced in a study of cytomegalovirus exposure and HLA in healthy donors. Produced via immunoSEQ multiplex PCR; TCRdb's table is partial and in-frame only. The sample lists under 200,000 clones, 80% to 90% occurring once. The sequencing sample was made of PBMCs. Receptor source: a woman in her twenties or thirties in good health and CMV-seronegative.

J is TRBJ2-5 and V is TRBV4-3, with 7 bases matching TRBD2. V lost 1 base, J lost 2 bases, and 4 bases stayed unmatched. CDR3 length: 15 amino acids. Per the germline V gene, CDR1 is LGHNA and CDR2 is YSLEER. In nucleotides, the CDR3 is TGCGCCAGCAGCCAAGCTCTGGGGGGGCAAGAGACCCAGTACTTC. Its protein is CASSQALGGQETQYF.

This chain joins TRBV5-1 and TRBJ2-7; D gene ambiguous. CDR3 length equals 11 residues. CDR1 is SGHRS, CDR2 YFSETQ, per germline. V gave up 3 bases and J gave up 6 bases, with 7 bases separating them. As DNA, the CDR3 is TGCGCCAGCAGCTCAAACCGCGAGCAGTACTTC. Translating gives CASSSNREQYF.

The chain has TRBV7-2 and TRBJ1-1, with D uncertain. This CDR3 spans 15 amino acids. V lost 1 base, J lost 2 bases, and 11 bases lay in between. Germline V gene sequence: CDR1 SGHTA, CDR2 FQGNSA. The CDR3 loop is CASSLDNSRNTEAFF. CDR3 nucleotide sequence: TGTGCCAGCAGCTTAGACAACAGCAGAAACACTGAAGCTTTCTTT.

Only a few counts were recorded for this clone. The gene calls are TRBV4-2 and TRBJ2-7, with 7 bases that match TRBD1. This CDR3 has 14 amino acids. V was clipped by 4 bases and J by 4 bases; unmatched bases: 7. Germline V gives CDR1 LGHNA, CDR2 YNFKEQ. This CDR3 is CASSREGQPYEQYF. In DNA, the CDR3 is TGTGCCAGCAGCCGAGAGGGACAGCCTTACGAGCAGTACTTC.

The J gene is TRBJ2-7, the V gene TRBV2, with 9 bases matching TRBD2. The CDR3 extends over 16 amino acids. The V gene's germline CDR1 is SNHLY and CDR2 FYNNEI. V was clipped by 2 bases and J by 0 bases; unmatched bases: 5. The CDR3 spells CASSERTSASSYEQYF. The CDR3 nucleotides are TGTGCCAGCAGTGAAAGGACTAGCGCGAGCTCCTACGAGCAGTACTTC. The full variable domain, rest sourced from reference TRBV2 and TRBJ2-7, is EPEVTQTPSHQVTQMGQEVILRCVPISNHLYFYWYRQILGQKVEFLVSFYNNEISEKSEIFDDQFSVERPDGSNFTLKIRSTKLEDSAMYFCASSERTSASSYEQYFGPGTRLTVT.

This chain connects TRBV2 to TRBJ1-4; maybe TRBD1 (6 bases). The germline V gene encodes CDR1 SNHLY and CDR2 FYNNEI. This CDR3 is built from 15 residues. V shed 6 bases and J shed 1 base, with 12 bases lying between them. The CDR3 nucleotides are TGTGCCAGCAGCCCACAGGGACTAACTAATGAAAAACTGTTTTTT. It is translated as CASSPQGLTNEKLFF.

This clone was observed once. The V and J genes are TRBV6-6 and TRBJ2-7, with 7 nucleotides matching TRBD2. This CDR3 region has 11 residues. Germline assignment: CDR1 MNHNY and CDR2 SVGAGI (reference sequence). The V gene end was trimmed by 6 bases and the J gene end by 6 bases; junction bases not matched to a gene: 2. This chain's CDR3 is CASRGRGEQYF. Written as DNA, the CDR3 is TGTGCCAGCAGGGGGAGGGGCGAGCAGTACTTC.

V and J are TRBV9 and TRBJ2-5, with TRBD2 matching 10 bases. The CDR3 spans 18 residues. Germline-derived CDR1 and CDR2 are SGDLS and YYNGEE. V lost 4 bases to trimming and J lost 5 bases; unmatched junction nucleotides: 17. The DNA of the CDR3 is TGTGCCAGCAGCCACCCTAGCGGGAGTGCAGGAAGACAGGAGACCCAGTACTTC. Amino acids: CASSHPSGSAGRQETQYF.

This chain links TRBV27 with TRBJ1-5; unclear D gene. This CDR3 region has 15 residues. V gave up 8 bases and J gave up 4 bases, with 18 bases separating them. The germline V gene encodes CDR1 MNHEY and CDR2 SMNVEV (reference sequence). CDR3 bases: TGTGCCAGCCAAGTACGTGGACGGACGAATCAGCCCCAGCATTTT. Amino acid sequence: CASQVRGRTNQPQHF.

This sequence joins TRBV30 and TRBJ2-7; D is perhaps TRBD1 (6 bases). CDR1 is GTSNPN and CDR2 is SVGIG in the germline V gene (reference sequence). CDR3 length: 14 residues. V lost 3 bases and J lost 1, with 13 bases in between. The CDR3 loop is CAWSSQGSSYEQYF. The CDR3, as DNA: TGTGCCTGGAGCAGCCAGGGGAGTTCCTACGAGCAGTACTTC.

This chain joins TRBV18 and TRBJ2-7, with 9 bases that match TRBD1. The germline gives CDR1 KGHSH, CDR2 LQKENI. With 7 bases clipped from V and 9 bases from J, the junction kept 22 bases outside the gene matches. CDR3 size: 17 residues. Written as DNA, the CDR3 is TGTGCCAGCTATTTTTCCCGGACAGGGGCTACAGAGGACGTGCAGTACTTC. As protein: CASYFSRTGATEDVQYF. The complete variable domain, with remaining parts taken from reference TRBV18 and TRBJ2-7, reads NAGVMQNPRHLVRRRGQEARLRCSPMKGHSHVYWYRQLPEEGLKFMVYLQKENIIDESGMPKERFSAEFPKEGPSILRIQQVVRGDSAAYFCASYFSRTGATEDVQYFGPGTRLTVT.

This rearrangement joins TRBV6-5 to TRBJ1-6; 7 bases are shared with TRBD1. This CDR3 has 15 residues. CDR1 MNHEY and CDR2 SVGAGI come from the germline V gene. The junction had 3 bases not matched to a gene; V was cut back by 0 bases and J by 7 bases. The CDR3 DNA follows: TGTGCCAGCAGTTACTCGACAGGGCTAAATTCACCCCTCCACTTT. Translated: CASSYSTGLNSPLHF.

The chain is built from TRBV5-1 and TRBJ2-2, with 9 bases matching TRBD1. The CDR3 has 16 amino acids. In germline, CDR1 is SGHRS, CDR2 YFSETQ. J was trimmed by 2 bases and V by 0 bases; bases with no gene match: 2. As DNA, the CDR3 is TGCGCCAGCAGCTTGGGCACAGGGGGCAACACCGGGGAGCTGTTTTTT. This codes for CASSLGTGGNTGELFF. Supplemented by reference TRBV5-1 and TRBJ2-2, the full variable domain reads KAGVTQTPRYLIKTRGQQVTLSCSPISGHRSVSWYQQTPGQGLQFLFEYFSETQRNKGNFPGRFSGRQFSNSRSEMNVSTLELGDSALYLCASSLGTGGNTGELFFGEGSRLTVL.

This clone was counted once. The rearrangement links TRBV27 to TRBJ1-5; tentative D call: TRBD1 (5 bases). V was pared by 6 bases and J by 0 bases, with 18 bases between. Per germline, CDR1 MNHEY and CDR2 SMNVEV (reference sequence). This CDR3 contains 17 residues. CDR3 DNA sequence: TGTGCCAGCAGCGGGACCCCACCGTCCTATAGCAATCAGCCCCAGCATTTT. Protein: CASSGTPPSYSNQPQHF.

The CDR3: CGASGGSYNEQFF. Here the CDR3 DNA reads TGTGGGGCTAGCGGAGGTTCCTACAATGAGCAGTTCTTC. This sequence joins TRBV5-4 and TRBJ2-1; 7 positions agree with TRBD2. The germline V gene encodes CDR1 SGHNT and CDR2 YYREEE (reference sequence). The CDR3 has 13 amino acids.

The J gene is TRBJ2-7, the V gene TRBV5-4; no firm D call. The CDR3 runs 14 residues. V was pared by 0 bases and J by 7 bases, with 14 bases between. Per the germline V gene, CDR1 is SGHNT and CDR2 is YYREEE (reference sequence). The CDR3 reads CASSLEAKGPEQYF. The DNA of the CDR3 is TGTGCCAGCAGCTTGGAGGCTAAGGGCCCAGAGCAGTACTTC.

The chain combines TRBV5-6 with TRBJ1-2, with D unclear. Germline V gives CDR1 SGHDT, CDR2 YYEEEE. The V end lost 4 bases, the J end lost 5 bases, and 15 bases lay between the germline ends. This CDR3 spans 14 amino acids. The CDR3 is CASSTLGEFYGYTF. The CDR3 DNA follows: TGTGCCAGCAGCACTCTTGGGGAGTTTTATGGCTACACCTTC.

The genes are TRBV6-1 and TRBJ2-1; 7 bases line up with TRBD1. Germline CDR1 MNHNS, CDR2 SASEGT. Trimming took 2 bases from V and 1 from J; bases not matched to a gene: 14. The CDR3 runs 19 residues. The CDR3 region has the DNA TGTGCCAGCAGTGAACAAACCCCGCACGACAGGGTTTCCTACAATGAGCAGTTCTTC. Its translation is CASSEQTPHDRVSYNEQFF.

The chain couples TRBV5-4 to TRBJ2-7; TRBD2 matches 14 bases. Germline assignment: CDR1 SGHNT and CDR2 YYREEE (reference sequence). The V segment lost 4 bases and the J segment 3 bases; nucleotides outside the gene matches: 9. The CDR3 runs 17 residues. The chain's CDR3 is CASSVRLAGGLVYEQYF. DNA for the CDR3: TGTGCCAGCAGCGTACGACTAGCGGGGGGGCTCGTCTACGAGCAGTACTTC.

The chain has TRBV7-2 and TRBJ2-5; 12 nucleotides agree with TRBD2. V shed 1 base and J 5 bases; nucleotides not matched to a gene: 5. Germline values: CDR1 SGHTA, CDR2 FQGNSA. This CDR3 region has 16 residues. The CDR3 spells CASSLGLAGVGETQYF. The CDR3 DNA reads TGTGCCAGCAGCTTAGGACTAGCGGGAGTTGGGGAGACCCAGTACTTC.

The J gene is TRBJ2-3, the V gene TRBV7-6; TRBD2 matches at 14 bases. V lost 5 bases to trimming and J lost 0 bases; unmatched junction nucleotides: 4. The CDR3 contains 17 residues. Germline CDR1 SGHVS, CDR2 FNYEAQ. The CDR3 DNA reads TGTGCCAGCAGCCGGGGACTAGCGGGGGCCAGCACAGATACGCAGTATTTT. Translating gives CASSRGLAGASTDTQYF. The full variable domain, completed using reference TRBV7-6 and TRBJ2-3, is GAGVSQSPRYKVTKRGQDVALRCDPISGHVSLYWYRQALGQGPEFLTYFNYEAQQDKSGLPNDRFSAERPEGSISTLTIQRTEQRDSAMYRCASSRGLAGASTDTQYFGPGTRLTVL.

This sequence joins TRBV14 and TRBJ2-3, with D perhaps matching TRBD1 (5 bases). Between the trimmed V and J ends, which lost 3 bases and 0 bases, there was a span of 10 bases. CDR1 and CDR2 (germline): SGHDN, FVKESK. This CDR3 is built from 15 residues. This CDR3 is CASSHQGASTDTQYF. CDR3 nucleotides: TGTGCCAGCAGCCACCAGGGCGCGAGCACAGATACGCAGTATTTT.